These T cell receptor beta chains were read from a single sample in a study of beta chain features in type 1 diabetes. TCRdb keeps only in-frame clones here, not all; method: immunoSEQ multiplex PCR. The sample contains under 400,000 clones, roughly 13% of which appear only once. The source material was naive CD4+ T cells from blood. Receptors originate from a woman between 18 and 29 years old with type 1 diabetes. Each CDR3 is given with its conserved first and last residue. The order of the fields is J gene, D gene, clone size, V gene, CDR3 protein, CDR3 DNA. A D gene is named only where the DNA matches it firmly. Clone size is stated in some rows and not others, as once, few, many or a class when expanded.

TRBJ1-5	NA	NA	TRBV18	CASSPLGGNQPQHF	TGTGCCAGCTCACCCCTAGGAGGCAATCAGCCCCAGCATTTT
TRBJ1-1	TRBD1	NA	TRBV6-5	CASSYSFTGARGVAFF	TGTGCCAGCAGTTACTCGTTTACAGGGGCGCGCGGGGTAGCTTTCTTT
TRBJ1-2	NA	NA	TRBV2	CASSVATWGYTF	TGTGCCAGCAGTGTGGCAACGTGGGGCTACACCTTC
TRBJ2-5	TRBD2	few	TRBV29-1	CSVAGGSSRAETQETQYF	TGCAGCGTTGCGGGGGGTAGTTCCCGGGCTGAAACTCAAGAGACCCAGTACTTC
TRBJ2-2	NA	few	TRBV5-1	CASSPIQERAGELFF	TGCGCCAGCAGCCCCATACAGGAACGGGCCGGGGAGCTGTTTTTT
TRBJ2-6	NA	NA	TRBV4-3	CASSQDDSRDSGANVLTF	TGCGCCAGCAGCCAAGATGACTCTCGGGACTCTGGGGCCAACGTCCTGACTTTC
TRBJ1-2	NA	NA	TRBV19	CASSFPPWGGDYGYTF	TGTGCCAGTAGTTTCCCCCCCTGGGGAGGGGACTATGGCTACACCTTC
TRBJ2-5	TRBD2	NA	TRBV29-1	CSVEGGGETQYF	TGCAGCGTTGAAGGGGGGGGAGAGACCCAGTACTTC
TRBJ1-2	NA	NA	TRBV29-1	CSVDDGPDFGNYGYTF	TGCAGCGTTGACGACGGCCCAGACTTTGGAAACTATGGCTACACCTTC
TRBJ2-3	NA	few	TRBV29-1	CSVDFRVSDTQYF	TGCAGCGTTGACTTCAGGGTCTCAGATACGCAGTATTTT
TRBJ1-4	NA	few	TRBV4-3	CASSQDGQYEKLFF	TGCGCCAGCAGCCAAGATGGACAGTATGAAAAACTGTTTTTT
TRBJ2-7	TRBD2	NA	TRBV4-3	CASSQGPLADYEQYF	TGCGCCAGCAGCCAAGGGCCTCTAGCGGACTACGAGCAGTACTTC
TRBJ2-4	TRBD2	few	TRBV10-3	CAISEREGIAKNIQYF	TGTGCCATCAGTGAGCGGGAGGGTATAGCCAAAAACATTCAGTACTTC
TRBJ2-1	NA	NA	TRBV9	CASSEGGTDNNEQFF	TGTGCCAGCAGCGAAGGGGGGACAGATAACAATGAGCAGTTCTTC
TRBJ2-7	NA	NA	TRBV7-2	CASSPTSQGPSYEQYF	TGTGCCAGCAGCCCCACCAGCCAGGGGCCTTCCTACGAGCAGTACTTC
TRBJ2-3	NA	NA	TRBV28	CASGQLTDTQYF	TGTGCCAGCGGACAGCTCACAGATACGCAGTATTTT
TRBJ1-5	NA	NA	TRBV19	CASSNPTGSNQPQHF	TGTGCCAGTAGTAATCCTACAGGGAGCAATCAGCCCCAGCATTTT
TRBJ2-7	NA	few	TRBV6-1	CASSYQGSEQYF	TGTGCCAGCAGTTATCAGGGTAGCGAGCAGTACTTC
TRBJ2-7	TRBD2	NA	TRBV6-5	CAREIGLADSYEQYF	TGTGCCAGAGAGATTGGACTAGCGGACTCCTACGAGCAGTACTTC
TRBJ2-7	NA	few	TRBV28	CASWPSASFGYEQYF	TGTGCCAGCTGGCCTAGCGCGAGTTTTGGTTACGAGCAGTACTTC
TRBJ1-1	TRBD1	NA	TRBV29-1	CSPHRQGGIGTEAFF	TGCAGCCCTCACCGACAGGGTGGAATTGGCACTGAAGCTTTCTTT
TRBJ1-1	NA	NA	TRBV6-6	CASSYRTEAFF	TGTGCCAGCAGTTACCGGACTGAAGCTTTCTTT
TRBJ2-2	NA	NA	TRBV7-9	CAHAPKQGLTGELFF	TGTGCCCACGCGCCTAAGCAGGGGCTCACCGGGGAGCTGTTTTTT
TRBJ1-4	NA	NA	TRBV13	CASKSRQGGEKLFF	TGTGCCAGCAAGTCCCGGCAAGGGGGTGAAAAACTGTTTTTT
TRBJ2-5	TRBD2	few	TRBV19	CASSMGSSGAFTRETQYF	TGTGCCAGTAGTATGGGGTCTAGCGGGGCTTTCACGAGGGAGACCCAGTACTTC
TRBJ2-7	NA	NA	TRBV15	CATSRDRGRGPTNYEQYF	TGTGCCACCAGCAGAGATAGGGGCAGGGGCCCAACCAACTACGAGCAGTACTTC
TRBJ2-7	TRBD2	NA	TRBV5-1	CASRTSGAFSYEQYF	TGCGCCAGCCGCACTAGCGGGGCCTTCTCCTACGAGCAGTACTTC
TRBJ2-7	TRBD2	few	TRBV5-4	CASSLAAGVQYF	TGTGCCAGCAGCTTGGCAGCGGGAGTGCAGTACTTC
TRBJ2-2	TRBD1	few	TRBV5-1	CASSPYRQGPNTGELFF	TGCGCCAGCAGCCCTTATCGACAGGGTCCGAACACCGGGGAGCTGTTTTTT
TRBJ2-1	NA	NA	TRBV29-1	CSVLGANLNEQFF	TGCAGCGTTTTGGGGGCAAATTTGAATGAGCAGTTCTTC
TRBJ2-3	TRBD2	few	TRBV5-6	CASSLVPSGGHGVTDTQYF	TGTGCCAGCAGCTTGGTACCTAGCGGGGGCCACGGGGTGACCGATACGCAGTATTTT
TRBJ1-1	NA	few	TRBV15	CATSRDIAGAFF	TGTGCCACCAGCAGAGATATCGCAGGAGCTTTCTTT
TRBJ2-7	NA	few	TRBV29-1	CSVVRGVSYEQYF	TGCAGCGTCGTCAGGGGTGTATCCTACGAGCAGTACTTC
TRBJ2-7	NA	NA	TRBV18	CASRDTAYEQYF	TGTGCCAGCCGGGACACGGCCTACGAGCAGTACTTC
TRBJ1-2	NA	few	TRBV30	CAWEGVNHGYTF	TGTGCCTGGGAAGGGGTTAACCATGGCTACACCTTC
TRBJ2-3	NA	NA	TRBV5-4	CASSLARLSTDTQYF	TGTGCCAGCAGCTTGGCGCGGCTTAGCACAGATACGCAGTATTTT
TRBJ2-3	NA	few	TRBV7-4	CAKRHGTDTQYF	TGTGCCAAACGGCACGGGACAGATACGCAGTATTTT
TRBJ1-3	NA	few	TRBV4-3	CASSQAASGNTIYF	TGCGCCAGCAGCCAGGCCGCCTCTGGAAACACCATATATTTT
TRBJ2-5	TRBD1	few	TRBV28	CASRGGTGGFETQYF	TGTGCCAGCAGAGGAGGGACAGGGGGCTTTGAGACCCAGTACTTC
TRBJ2-2	NA	NA	TRBV11-2	CASSFALSLGAGGGELFF	TGTGCCAGCAGCTTTGCTCTCTCGCTGGGGGCCGGTGGCGGGGAGCTGTTTTTT
TRBJ2-5	NA	NA	TRBV25-1	CASTGPGRETQYF	TGTGCCAGTACAGGGCCCGGGAGGGAGACCCAGTACTTC
TRBJ2-5	NA	few	TRBV11-2	CASSSGTGTKETQYF	TGTGCCAGCAGTTCCGGGACTGGTACCAAAGAGACCCAGTACTTC
TRBJ2-5	NA	few	TRBV7-9	CASKLEETQYF	TGTGCCAGCAAGCTAGAAGAGACCCAGTACTTC
TRBJ2-3	NA	NA	TRBV19	CASRRWGGQGDTQYF	TGTGCCAGCCGCCGGTGGGGGGGGCAGGGAGATACGCAGTATTTT
TRBJ2-2	TRBD2	NA	TRBV7-2	CASSVSGSPNTGELFF	TGTGCCAGCAGCGTCAGCGGGAGCCCGAACACCGGGGAGCTGTTTTTT
TRBJ2-1	TRBD2	NA	TRBV7-3	CASSLGQLAGADEQFF	TGTGCCAGCAGCTTAGGGCAACTAGCGGGAGCTGATGAGCAGTTCTTC
TRBJ2-7	TRBD1	NA	TRBV28	CASRSGTGGYEQYF	TGTGCCAGCCGATCCGGGACAGGGGGCTACGAGCAGTACTTC
TRBJ2-2	TRBD2	few	TRBV4-3	CASGTSGSWNTGELFF	TGCGCCAGCGGGACTAGCGGGAGTTGGAACACCGGGGAGCTGTTTTTT
TRBJ2-5	TRBD2	NA	TRBV29-1	CSTSIAGGPQAQYF	TGCAGCACATCGATAGCGGGAGGGCCCCAGGCCCAGTACTTC
TRBJ2-2	NA	NA	TRBV9	CASSITGPSTAGELFF	TGTGCCAGCAGCATAACAGGGCCCTCGACGGCCGGGGAGCTGTTTTTT
TRBJ1-5	NA	NA	TRBV9	CASSGLRVRGQPQHF	TGTGCCAGCAGCGGCCTCAGGGTAAGGGGTCAGCCCCAGCATTTT